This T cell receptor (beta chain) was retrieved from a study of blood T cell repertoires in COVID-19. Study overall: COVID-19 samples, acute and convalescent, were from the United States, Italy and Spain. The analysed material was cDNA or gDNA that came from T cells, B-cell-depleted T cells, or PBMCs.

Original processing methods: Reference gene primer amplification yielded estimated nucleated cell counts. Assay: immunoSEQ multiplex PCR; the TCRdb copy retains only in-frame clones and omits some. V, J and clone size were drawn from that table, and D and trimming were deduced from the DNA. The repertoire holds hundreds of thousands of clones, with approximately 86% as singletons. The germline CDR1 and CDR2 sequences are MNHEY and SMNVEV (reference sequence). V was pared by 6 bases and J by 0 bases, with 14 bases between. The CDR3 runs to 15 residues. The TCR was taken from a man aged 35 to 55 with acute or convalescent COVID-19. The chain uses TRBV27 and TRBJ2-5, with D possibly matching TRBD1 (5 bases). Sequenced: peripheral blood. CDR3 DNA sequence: TGTGCCAGCAGCCCCCCCTGGGGCGACCAAGAGACCCAGTACTTC. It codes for CASSPPWGDQETQYF.